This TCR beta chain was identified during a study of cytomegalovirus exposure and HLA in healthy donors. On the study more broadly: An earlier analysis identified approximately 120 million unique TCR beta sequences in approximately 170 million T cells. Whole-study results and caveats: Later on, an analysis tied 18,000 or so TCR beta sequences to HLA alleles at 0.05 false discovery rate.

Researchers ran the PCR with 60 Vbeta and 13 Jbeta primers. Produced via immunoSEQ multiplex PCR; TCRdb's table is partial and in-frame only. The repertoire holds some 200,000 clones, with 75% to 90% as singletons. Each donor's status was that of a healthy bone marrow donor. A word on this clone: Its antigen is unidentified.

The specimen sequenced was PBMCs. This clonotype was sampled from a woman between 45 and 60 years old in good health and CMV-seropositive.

The chain's CDR3 is CASARQLRDEQYF. CDR3 DNA: TGTGCCAGCGCTAGGCAGCTCCGGGACGAGCAGTACTTC. V is TRBV2 and J is TRBJ2-7, with unresolved D. The ends were cut back, 8 bases at V and 5 bases at J, with 16 bases in the middle. The CDR3 is 13 amino acids. The germline gives CDR1 SNHLY, CDR2 FYNNEI.